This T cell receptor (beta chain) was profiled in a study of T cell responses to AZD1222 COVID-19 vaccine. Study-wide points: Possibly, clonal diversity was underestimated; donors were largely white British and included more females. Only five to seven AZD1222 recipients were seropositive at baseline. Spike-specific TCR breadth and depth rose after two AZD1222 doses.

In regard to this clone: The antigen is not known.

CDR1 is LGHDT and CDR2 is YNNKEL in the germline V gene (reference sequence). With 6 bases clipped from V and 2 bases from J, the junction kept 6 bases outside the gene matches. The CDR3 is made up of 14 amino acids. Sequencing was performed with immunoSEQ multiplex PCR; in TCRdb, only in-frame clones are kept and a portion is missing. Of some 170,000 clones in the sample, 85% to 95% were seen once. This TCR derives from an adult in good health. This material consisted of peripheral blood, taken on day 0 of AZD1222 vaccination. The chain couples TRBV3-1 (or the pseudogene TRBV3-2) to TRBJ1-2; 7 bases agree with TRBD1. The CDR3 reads CASRGQRKNYGYTF. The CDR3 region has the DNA TGTGCCAGCAGGGGACAGAGAAAGAACTATGGCTACACCTTC.